A single sample is the source of the 24 T cell receptor beta chains below, sequenced in a study of CD8 T cells in Susac syndrome. Roughly 0.45 to 1 ug RNA was reverse transcribed with random hexamers. TCRdb re-called the immunoSEQ multiplex PCR reads with MiXCR, one entry per CDR3 protein. The table has about 160,000 distinct CDR3 sequences, approximately 92% seen once. The specimen was CD4+ T cells from PBMCs. All receptors come from a human donor in good health.

The rearrangement joins TRBV10-3 to TRBJ1-1; 7 bases align to TRBD1. This CDR3 is built from 14 residues. With 6 bases clipped from V and 0 bases from J, the junction kept 4 bases outside the gene matches. Germline V gives CDR1 ENHRY, CDR2 SYGVKD. The CDR3 coding sequence is TGTGCCATCAGGCTACAGGGGTTGAACACTGAAGCTTTCTTT. As protein: CAIRLQGLNTEAFF.

As to this clonotype: Compared with germline, one end of the junction differs, possibly owing to a read error. The chain joins TRBV23-1 to TRBJ2-2, with D tentatively TRBD2 (5 bases). TRBV23-1 is classed as an ORF, of uncertain function. The CDR3 has 14 residues. The CDR3 is CASSQDLNTGELLF. In DNA form, the CDR3 reads TGCGCCAGCAGTCAGGACCTGAACACCGGGGAGCTGCTTTTT.

The chain uses TRBV2 and TRBJ1-6; 8 bases are a match to TRBD1. J lost 6 bases, V lost 6 bases, and 10 bases had no gene match. Germline V gene lookup returns CDR1 SNHLY and CDR2 FYNNEI. The CDR3 is 16 residues long. The CDR3 region has the DNA TGTGCCAGCAGAGAGAAGGGACAGGTTTTTAATTCACCCCTCCACTTT. This sequence encodes CASREKGQVFNSPLHF.

CDR3 in DNA: TGCAGTGCTCCTTGGGGAGGCGGCTACACCTTC. Its translation: CSAPWGGGYTF. The chain joins TRBV20-1 to TRBJ1-2, with unresolved D. CDR3 length: 11 residues. V dropped 5 bases and J dropped 8 bases, with 12 bases sitting between them. Germline V gives CDR1 DFQATT, CDR2 SNEGSKA (reference sequence).

The rearrangement links TRBV6-1 to TRBJ1-5; D is unresolved. Germline V gene sequence: CDR1 MNHNS, CDR2 SASEGT. The CDR3 loop spans 12 amino acids. Trimming removed 5 bases from V and 0 bases from J, with 2 bases in between. The CDR3 loop reads CASSHSNQPQHF. CDR3 DNA: TGTGCCAGCAGTCATAGCAATCAGCCCCAGCATTTT.

The chain recombines TRBV9 with TRBJ2-4; D ambiguous. V was trimmed by 3 bases and J by 8 bases, leaving 12 bases between them. Germline V CDR1 and CDR2: SGDLS, YYNGEE. CDR3 size: 13 residues. The CDR3 here is CASSDLSGDIQYF. CDR3 coding DNA: TGTGCCAGCAGCGATCTCAGTGGGGACATTCAGTACTTC.

The chain couples TRBV10-3 to TRBJ2-7, with D unclear. The germline V gene encodes CDR1 ENHRY and CDR2 SYGVKD. This CDR3 contains 15 residues. V lost 3 bases, J lost 0 bases, and 12 bases lay in between. The CDR3 sequence: CAISDLTVSSYEQYF. CDR3 DNA sequence: TGTGCCATCAGTGACCTGACTGTTAGCTCCTACGAGCAGTACTTC.

The CDR3 DNA sequence: TGTGCCATCAGGGAGACAGGGGACAATCAGCCCCAGCATTTT. Residues: CAIRETGDNQPQHF. This chain uses TRBV10-3 with TRBJ1-5, with 8 positions matching TRBD1. The germline V gene encodes CDR1 ENHRY and CDR2 SYGVKD. CDR3 size: 14 residues. J lost 3 bases, V lost 6 bases, and 4 bases had no gene match.

The CDR3, as DNA: TGCGCCAGCAGCCTCCAATCTCCTAGCGATACTAGCACAGATACGCAGTATTTT. It yields the protein CASSLQSPSDTSTDTQYF. V usage is TRBV4-1 and J usage is TRBJ2-3, with a tentative D call TRBD2 (6 bases). Germline CDR1 reads MGHRA; CDR2 reads YSYEKL. Trimming cost V 4 bases and J 0 bases, with 20 bases left between them. The CDR3 consists of 18 residues.

The chain couples TRBV7-8 to TRBJ2-5; D remains unclear. The germline CDR1 and CDR2 sequences are SGHVS and FQNEAQ. The V end was cut by 4 bases, the J end by 1 base, with 10 bases between. CDR3 length: 14 residues. The CDR3 loop reads CASSYGSTQETQYF. CDR3 coding DNA: TGTGCCAGCAGCTATGGCAGCACCCAAGAGACCCAGTACTTC. The full variable domain, rest sourced from reference TRBV7-8 and TRBJ2-5, is GAGVSQSPRYKVAKRGQDVALRCDPISGHVSLFWYQQALGQGPEFLTYFQNEAQLDKSGLPSDRFFAERPEGSVSTLKIQRTQQEDSAVYLCASSYGSTQETQYFGPGTRLLVL.

The chain carries TRBV7-2 and TRBJ1-1, with unresolved D. Germline V gives CDR1 SGHTA, CDR2 FQGNSA. Between the trimmed V and J ends, which lost 1 base and 7 bases, there was a span of 10 bases. There are 13 residues in the CDR3. The CDR3 DNA follows: TGTGCCAGCAGCTTAGTACCCGGTCATGAAGCTTTCTTT. It yields the protein CASSLVPGHEAFF.

The gene calls are TRBV2 and TRBJ2-2, with unresolved D. V was clipped by 3 bases and J by 1 base, with 9 bases between them. CDR3 length equals 15 residues. Looked up from germline, CDR1 is SNHLY and CDR2 is FYNNEI. The CDR3 DNA sequence: TGTGCCAGCAGTGACTCGCGGTTGAACACCGGGGAGCTGTTTTTT. Amino acid sequence: CASSDSRLNTGELFF.

The sample holds one count of this clonotype. The chain links TRBV6-1 to TRBJ1-6, with D possibly TRBD1 on 5 matching bases. Trimming left V 1 base short and J 13 bases short, with 11 bases between. The germline CDR1 and CDR2 sequences are MNHNS and SASEGT. The CDR3 has 13 amino acids. For the CDR3, the DNA is TGTGCCAGCAGTGAAGTCAACCGACAGCCCCTCCACTTT. Translation: CASSEVNRQPLHF.

This rearrangement joins TRBV7-2 to TRBJ2-6; D is undetermined. CDR1 and CDR2 from the germline V gene are SGHTA and FQGNSA. V was cut by 3 bases and J by 4 bases, with 13 bases left in between. This CDR3 region has 16 residues. The CDR3: CASSFGVSQGANVLTF. Written as DNA, the CDR3 is TGTGCCAGCAGCTTCGGCGTTTCTCAAGGGGCCAACGTCCTGACTTTC.

The chain carries TRBV5-6 and TRBJ2-2; D might be TRBD1 (6 bases). Deletions cut 4 bases from V and 6 bases from J, with 13 bases between. Per germline, CDR1 SGHDT and CDR2 YYEEEE. This CDR3 comprises 14 residues. CDR3 residues: CASSVLTGAGELFF. For the CDR3, the DNA is TGTGCCAGCAGCGTACTGACAGGCGCCGGGGAGCTGTTTTTT.

The chain carries TRBV5-4 and TRBJ2-7, with D possibly TRBD2 on 6 matching bases. The ends were cut back, 0 bases at V and 1 base at J, with 8 bases in the middle. The CDR3 totals 14 residues. Looked up from germline, CDR1 is SGHNT and CDR2 is YYREEE (reference sequence). The CDR3 sequence: CASSLGAGSYEQYF. CDR3 coding DNA: TGTGCCAGCAGCTTGGGCGCGGGGTCCTACGAGCAGTACTTC.

The chain joins TRBV2 to TRBJ2-1; 8 bases map to TRBD2. The germline CDR1 and CDR2 sequences are SNHLY and FYNNEI. This CDR3 is built from 13 residues. J was trimmed by 6 bases and V by 6 bases; bases with no gene match: 4. The CDR3: CASRETSGNEQFF. DNA of the CDR3: TGTGCCAGCAGGGAAACTAGCGGCAATGAGCAGTTCTTC.

The chain recombines TRBV3-1 with TRBJ1-1; 9 bases line up with TRBD1. CDR3 length: 14 amino acids. The trim removed 1 base at V and 9 bases at J, leaving 6 bases unmatched. The germline CDR1 and CDR2 sequences are LGHDT and YNNKEL (reference sequence). As DNA, the CDR3 is TGTGCCAGCAGCCAAGGGACAGGGGTTGCGCAAGCTTTCTTT. It encodes CASSQGTGVAQAFF.

This rearrangement joins TRBV5-8 to TRBJ2-6; D is possibly TRBD2 (5 bases). Per the germline V gene, CDR1 is SGHTS and CDR2 is YDEGEE. The CDR3 covers 15 residues. Trimming stripped 2 bases from V and 4 bases from J, with 10 bases between. CDR3 DNA sequence: TGTGCCAGCAGCTTAAAGGGAGCCGGGGCCAACGTCCTGACTTTC. Translated, it gives CASSLKGAGANVLTF.

The chain is built from TRBV27 and TRBJ2-7, with D hard to call. Germline V gives CDR1 MNHEY, CDR2 SMNVEV (reference sequence). The V and J ends lost 4 bases and 2 bases respectively, with 15 bases between them. There are 15 residues in the CDR3. CDR3 nucleotides: TGTGCCAGCAGTTCCCCCCCCCGGAAGACCTACGAGCAGTACTTC. As protein: CASSSPPRKTYEQYF.

The chain couples TRBV20-1 to TRBJ2-7, with TRBD2 matching 15 bases. Trimming at V came to 3 bases and at J to 5 bases, leaving 8 bases not matched to a gene. CDR1 is DFQATT, CDR2 SNEGSKA, per germline (reference sequence). The CDR3 sequence is 16 residues long. The CDR3 DNA sequence: TGCAGTGCTAGCGGACTAGCGGGGGGGCTTGCTGACGAGCAGTACTTC. Translation gives CSASGLAGGLADEQYF.

J is TRBJ1-1 and V is TRBV10-3; 10 nucleotides align to TRBD1. The junction had 0 bases not matched to a gene; V was cut back by 8 bases and J by 0 bases. The CDR3 runs to 13 residues. Germline V lookup: CDR1 ENHRY, CDR2 SYGVKD. The DNA for the CDR3 is TGTGCCATCGGGACAGGGGTGAACACTGAAGCTTTCTTT. Its protein is CAIGTGVNTEAFF.

The chain uses TRBV11-2 and TRBJ1-1; maybe TRBD1 (6 bases). CDR1 and CDR2 (germline): SGHAT, FQNNGV. The CDR3 consists of 13 residues. V gave up 7 bases and J gave up 1 base, with 10 bases separating them. This chain's CDR3 is CASNQQGNTEAFF. CDR3 DNA sequence: TGTGCCAGCAACCAACAGGGGAACACTGAAGCTTTCTTT. The variable domain in full, with the rest retrieved from reference TRBV11-2 and TRBJ1-1, is EAGVAQSPRYKIIEKRQSVAFWCNPISGHATLYWYQQILGQGPKLLIQFQNNGVVDDSQLPKDRFSAERLKGVDSTLKIQPAKLEDSAVYLCASNQQGNTEAFFGQGTRLTVV.

V and J are TRBV20-1 and TRBJ2-3, with a weak D call TRBD2 (6 bases). Trimming removed 6 bases at V and 0 bases at J, with 16 bases between. Looked up from germline, CDR1 is DFQATT and CDR2 is SNEGSKA (reference sequence). The CDR3 is made up of 15 amino acids. The CDR3 is CSAPRWDSSTDTQYF. The CDR3 region has the DNA TGCAGTGCCCCCCGATGGGACTCTAGCACAGATACGCAGTATTTT.